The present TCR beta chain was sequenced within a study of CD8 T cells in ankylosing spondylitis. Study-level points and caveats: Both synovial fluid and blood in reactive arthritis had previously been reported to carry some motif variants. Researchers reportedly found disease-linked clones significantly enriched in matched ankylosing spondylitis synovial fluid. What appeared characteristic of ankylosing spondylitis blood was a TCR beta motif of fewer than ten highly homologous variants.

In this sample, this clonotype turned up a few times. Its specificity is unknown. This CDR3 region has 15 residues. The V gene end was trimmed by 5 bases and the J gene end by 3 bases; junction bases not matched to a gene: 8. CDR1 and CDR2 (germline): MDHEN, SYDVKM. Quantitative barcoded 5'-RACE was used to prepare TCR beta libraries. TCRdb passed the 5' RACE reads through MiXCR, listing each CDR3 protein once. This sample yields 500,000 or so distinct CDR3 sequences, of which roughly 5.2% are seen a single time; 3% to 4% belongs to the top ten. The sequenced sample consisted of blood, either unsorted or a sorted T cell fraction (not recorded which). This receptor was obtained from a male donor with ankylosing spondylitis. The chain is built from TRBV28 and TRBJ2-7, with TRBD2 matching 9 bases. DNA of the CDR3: TGTGCCAGCAGTCCCGGGGGTAGCGGGAGCTACGAGCAGTACTTC. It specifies CASSPGGSGSYEQYF.